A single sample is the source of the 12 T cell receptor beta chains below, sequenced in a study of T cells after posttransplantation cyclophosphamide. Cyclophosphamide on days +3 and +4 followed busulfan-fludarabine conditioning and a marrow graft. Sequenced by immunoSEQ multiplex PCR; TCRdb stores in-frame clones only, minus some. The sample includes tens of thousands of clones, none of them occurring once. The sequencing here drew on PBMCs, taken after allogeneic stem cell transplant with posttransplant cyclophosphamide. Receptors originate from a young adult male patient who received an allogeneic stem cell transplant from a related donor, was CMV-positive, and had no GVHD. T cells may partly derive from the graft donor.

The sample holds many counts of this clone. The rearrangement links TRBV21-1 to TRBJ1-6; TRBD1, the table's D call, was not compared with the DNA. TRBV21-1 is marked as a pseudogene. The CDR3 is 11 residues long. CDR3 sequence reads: CASNLRQGVHF. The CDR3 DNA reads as TGTGCCAGCAACTTGAGGCAGGGGGTCCACTTT.

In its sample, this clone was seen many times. The CDR3 loop is CASSLAGTSGYEQYF. The CDR3 DNA is TGTGCCAGCAGCTTAGCGGGGACTAGCGGGTACGAGCAGTACTTC. V usage is TRBV7-2 and J usage is TRBJ2-7; TRBD2 matches at 12 bases. The CDR3 covers 15 residues. Unmatched junction bases numbered 1, after V lost 0 bases and J lost 4 bases. CDR1 and CDR2 from the germline V gene are SGHTA and FQGNSA.

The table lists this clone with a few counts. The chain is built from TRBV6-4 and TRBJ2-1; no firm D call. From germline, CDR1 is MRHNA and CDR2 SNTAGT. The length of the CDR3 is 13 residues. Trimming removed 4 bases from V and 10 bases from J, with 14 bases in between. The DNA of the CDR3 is TGTGCCAGCAGTGCCTCCATGGTCGGGGAGCAGTTCTTC. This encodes CASSASMVGEQFF.

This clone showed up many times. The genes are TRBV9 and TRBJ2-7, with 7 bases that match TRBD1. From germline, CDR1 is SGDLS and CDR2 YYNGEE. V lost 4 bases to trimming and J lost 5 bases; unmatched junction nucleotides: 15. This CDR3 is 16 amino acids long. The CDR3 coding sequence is TGTGCCAGCAGCCCAAGCGGTGGGACAGTAAGGGACGAGCAGTACTTC. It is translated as CASSPSGGTVRDEQYF.

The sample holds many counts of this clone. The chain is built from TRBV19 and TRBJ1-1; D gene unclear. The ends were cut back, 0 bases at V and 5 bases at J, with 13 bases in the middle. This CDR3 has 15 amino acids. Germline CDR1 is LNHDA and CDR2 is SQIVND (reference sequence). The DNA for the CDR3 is TGTGCCAGTAGTATAGATCTAGGCGAGGCTACTGAAGCTTTCTTT. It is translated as CASSIDLGEATEAFF.

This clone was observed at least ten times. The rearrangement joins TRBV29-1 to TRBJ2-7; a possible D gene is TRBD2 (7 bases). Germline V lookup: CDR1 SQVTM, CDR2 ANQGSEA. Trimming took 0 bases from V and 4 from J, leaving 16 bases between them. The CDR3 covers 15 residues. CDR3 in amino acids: CSVEDPAGANYEQYF. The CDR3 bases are TGCAGCGTTGAAGATCCGGCGGGGGCGAATTACGAGCAGTACTTC.

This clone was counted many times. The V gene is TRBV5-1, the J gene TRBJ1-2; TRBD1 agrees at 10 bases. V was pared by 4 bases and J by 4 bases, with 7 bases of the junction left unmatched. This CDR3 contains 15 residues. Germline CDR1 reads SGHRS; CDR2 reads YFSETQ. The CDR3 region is CASSARDRGFYGYTF. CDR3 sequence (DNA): TGCGCCAGCAGCGCCCGGGACAGGGGTTTCTATGGCTACACCTTC.

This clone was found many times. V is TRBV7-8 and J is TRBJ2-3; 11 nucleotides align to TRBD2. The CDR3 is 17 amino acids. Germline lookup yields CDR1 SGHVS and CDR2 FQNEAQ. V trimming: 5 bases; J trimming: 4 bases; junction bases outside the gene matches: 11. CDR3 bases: TGTGCCAGCAGCATTCGACTAGCGGGGCCATTTCCAGATACGCAGTATTTT. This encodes CASSIRLAGPFPDTQYF.

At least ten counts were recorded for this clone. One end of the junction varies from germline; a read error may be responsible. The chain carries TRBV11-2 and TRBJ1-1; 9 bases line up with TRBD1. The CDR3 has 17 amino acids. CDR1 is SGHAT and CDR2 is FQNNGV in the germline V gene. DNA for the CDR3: TGTGCCAGCAGATTAGGACAGGGGCCCTTTCCGAACACTGAAGCTTTCTTT. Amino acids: CASRLGQGPFPNTEAFF.

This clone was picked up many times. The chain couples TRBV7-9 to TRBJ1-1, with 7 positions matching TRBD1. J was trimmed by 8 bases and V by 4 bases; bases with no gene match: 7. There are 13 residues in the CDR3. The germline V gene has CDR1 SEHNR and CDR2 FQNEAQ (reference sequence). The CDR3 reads CASSSINRGEAFF. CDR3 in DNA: TGTGCCAGCAGCTCGATAAACAGGGGCGAAGCTTTCTTT.

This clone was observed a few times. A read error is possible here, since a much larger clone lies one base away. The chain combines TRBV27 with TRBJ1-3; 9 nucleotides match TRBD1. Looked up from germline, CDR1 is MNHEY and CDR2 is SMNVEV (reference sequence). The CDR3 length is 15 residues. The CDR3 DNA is TGTGCCAGCAGTATTGACAGGGGGTCCGGAAACGCCATATATTTT. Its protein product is CASSIDRGSGNAIYF.

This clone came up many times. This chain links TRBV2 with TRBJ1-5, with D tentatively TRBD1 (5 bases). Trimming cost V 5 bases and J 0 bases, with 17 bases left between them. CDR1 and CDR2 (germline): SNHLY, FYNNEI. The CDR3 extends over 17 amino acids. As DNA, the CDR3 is TGTGCCAGCAGTCCCCTCTATGACAGCCATAGCAATCAGCCCCAGCATTTT. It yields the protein CASSPLYDSHSNQPQHF.